This T cell receptor beta chain came from a study of blood T cell repertoires in COVID-19. At the level of the study: Acute and convalescent COVID-19 specimens originated in the United States, Italy and Spain. Sources were T cells, B-cell-depleted T cells, or PBMCs; the material itself was cDNA or gDNA.

Under the authors' procedure: Amplifying reference gene primers gave estimates of nucleated cell counts. Assay used: immunoSEQ multiplex PCR; TCRdb lists only in-frame clones, some missing. That table furnishes V, J and clone size, whereas the DNA furnished D and trimming. The sample has roughly 230,000 clones, about 91% seen once. Germline V gene data show CDR1 as KGHSH and CDR2 as LQKENI. After removal of 5 bases from V and 4 bases from J, the junction contained 4 bases not matched to a gene. The CDR3 contains 14 residues. This sequence was found in a woman in her thirties or forties who had recovered from COVID-19. The sample was peripheral blood. The chain is built from TRBV18 and TRBJ2-7; 11 bases are shared with TRBD2. CDR3 loop: CASSTSGSGYEQYV. CDR3 coding DNA: TGTGCCAGCTCAACTAGCGGGAGTGGGTACGAGCAGTACGTC.